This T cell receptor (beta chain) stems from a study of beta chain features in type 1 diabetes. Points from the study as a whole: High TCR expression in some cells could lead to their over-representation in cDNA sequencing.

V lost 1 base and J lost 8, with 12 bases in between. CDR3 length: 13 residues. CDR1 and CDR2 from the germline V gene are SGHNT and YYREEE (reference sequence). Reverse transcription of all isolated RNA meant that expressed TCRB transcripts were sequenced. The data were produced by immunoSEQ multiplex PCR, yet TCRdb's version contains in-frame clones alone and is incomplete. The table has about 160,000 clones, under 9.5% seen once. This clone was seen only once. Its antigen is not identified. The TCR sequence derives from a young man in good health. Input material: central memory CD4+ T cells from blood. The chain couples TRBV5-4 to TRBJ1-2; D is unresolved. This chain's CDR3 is CASSLTGMGGYTF. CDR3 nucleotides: TGTGCCAGCAGCTTGACGGGGATGGGGGGCTACACCTTC.